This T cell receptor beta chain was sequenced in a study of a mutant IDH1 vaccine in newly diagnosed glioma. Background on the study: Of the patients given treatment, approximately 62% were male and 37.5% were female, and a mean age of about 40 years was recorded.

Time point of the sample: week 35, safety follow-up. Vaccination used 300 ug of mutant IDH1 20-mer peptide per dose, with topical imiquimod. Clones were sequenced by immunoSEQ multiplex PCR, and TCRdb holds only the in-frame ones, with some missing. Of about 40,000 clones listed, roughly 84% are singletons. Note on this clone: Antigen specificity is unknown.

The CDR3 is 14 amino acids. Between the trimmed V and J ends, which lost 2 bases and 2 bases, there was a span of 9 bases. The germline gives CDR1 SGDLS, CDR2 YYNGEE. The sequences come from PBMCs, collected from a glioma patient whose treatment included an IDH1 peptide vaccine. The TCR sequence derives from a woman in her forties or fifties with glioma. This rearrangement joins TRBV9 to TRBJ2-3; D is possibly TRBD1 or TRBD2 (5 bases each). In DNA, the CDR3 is TGTGCCAGCAGCGTTCAGGGACCCACAGATACGCAGTATTTT. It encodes CASSVQGPTDTQYF.